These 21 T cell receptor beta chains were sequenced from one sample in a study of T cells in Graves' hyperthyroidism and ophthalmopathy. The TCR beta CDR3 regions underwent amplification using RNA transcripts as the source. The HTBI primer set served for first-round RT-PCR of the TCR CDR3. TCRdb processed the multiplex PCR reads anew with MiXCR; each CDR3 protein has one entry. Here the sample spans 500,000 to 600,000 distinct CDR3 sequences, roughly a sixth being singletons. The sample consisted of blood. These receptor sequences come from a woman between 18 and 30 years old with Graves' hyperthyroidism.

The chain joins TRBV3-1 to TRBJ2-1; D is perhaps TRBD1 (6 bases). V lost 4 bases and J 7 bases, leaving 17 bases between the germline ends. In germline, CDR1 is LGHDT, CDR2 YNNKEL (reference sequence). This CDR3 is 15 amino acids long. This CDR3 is CASSLTYRDKNEQFF. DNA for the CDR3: TGTGCCAGCAGCCTCACTTATCGGGACAAAAATGAGCAGTTCTTC.

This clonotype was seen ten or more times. CDR3 sequence reads: CASSERILDGQGNTQYF. The CDR3 DNA is TGTGCCAGCAGTGAAAGGATCTTGGACGGACAAGGGAATACGCAGTATTTT. The V and J genes are TRBV6-1 and TRBJ2-3; tentatively, D is TRBD1 (5 bases). The CDR3 has 17 amino acids. V dropped 2 bases and J dropped 7 bases, with 22 bases sitting between them. Germline CDR1 is MNHNS and CDR2 is SASEGT.

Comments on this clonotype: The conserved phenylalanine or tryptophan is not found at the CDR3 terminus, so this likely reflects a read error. Here the CDR3 DNA reads TGTGCCTGGAGTTACGGGTACAATGAGCAGTTCTCC. The encoded protein is CAWSYGYNEQFS. The rearrangement links TRBV30 to TRBJ2-1; D gene ambiguous. Trimming pared 2 bases from V and 4 bases from J, leaving 6 bases between. This CDR3 is built from 12 residues. In germline, CDR1 is GTSNPN, CDR2 SVGIG (reference sequence).

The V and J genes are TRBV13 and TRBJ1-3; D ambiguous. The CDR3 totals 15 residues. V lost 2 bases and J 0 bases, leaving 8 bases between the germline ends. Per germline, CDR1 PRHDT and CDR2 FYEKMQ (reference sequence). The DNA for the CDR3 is TGTGCCAGCAGCTTAACCGGGATCTCTGGAAACACCATATATTTT. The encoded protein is CASSLTGISGNTIYF.

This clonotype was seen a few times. The CDR3 reads CASRTTGNTGELFF. CDR3 nucleotides: TGTGCCAGCAGGACAACAGGGAACACCGGGGAGCTGTTTTTT. The chain employs TRBV3-1 and TRBJ2-2; tentative D call: TRBD1 (5 bases). The CDR3 sequence is 14 residues long. Germline-derived CDR1 and CDR2 are LGHDT and YNNKEL (reference sequence). V lost 6 bases and J lost 1, with 9 bases in between.

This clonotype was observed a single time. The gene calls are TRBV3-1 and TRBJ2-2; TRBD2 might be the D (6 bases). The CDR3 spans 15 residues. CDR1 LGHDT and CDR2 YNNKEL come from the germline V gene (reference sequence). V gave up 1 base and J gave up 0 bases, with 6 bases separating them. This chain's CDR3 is CASSQGGTNTGELFF. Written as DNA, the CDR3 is TGTGCCAGCAGCCAAGGCGGGACGAACACCGGGGAGCTGTTTTTT.

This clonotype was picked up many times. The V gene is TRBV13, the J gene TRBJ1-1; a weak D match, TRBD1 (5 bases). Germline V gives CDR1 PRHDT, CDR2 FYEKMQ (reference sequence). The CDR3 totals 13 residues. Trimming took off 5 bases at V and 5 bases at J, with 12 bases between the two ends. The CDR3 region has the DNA TGTGCCAGCAGCGCCCGGGACGGGACTGAAGCTTTCTTT. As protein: CASSARDGTEAFF.

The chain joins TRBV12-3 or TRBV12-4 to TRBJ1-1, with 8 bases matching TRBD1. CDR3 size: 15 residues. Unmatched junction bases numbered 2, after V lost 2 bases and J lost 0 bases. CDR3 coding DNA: TGTGCCAGCAGTTTACGCAGGGGGCTGAACACTGAAGCTTTCTTT. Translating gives CASSLRRGLNTEAFF.

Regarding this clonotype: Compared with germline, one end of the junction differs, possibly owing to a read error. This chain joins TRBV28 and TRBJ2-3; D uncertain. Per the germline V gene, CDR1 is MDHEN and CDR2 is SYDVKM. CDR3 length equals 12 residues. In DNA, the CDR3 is TGTGCCTGCAGTTCCAGCACAGATACGCAGTATTTT. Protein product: CACSSSTDTQYF.

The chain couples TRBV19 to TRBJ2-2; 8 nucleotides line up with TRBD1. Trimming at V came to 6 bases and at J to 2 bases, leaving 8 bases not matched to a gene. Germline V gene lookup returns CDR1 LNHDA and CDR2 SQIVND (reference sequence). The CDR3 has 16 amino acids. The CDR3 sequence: CASRDTGGPNTGELFF. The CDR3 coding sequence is TGTGCCAGTAGAGACACAGGGGGGCCTAACACCGGGGAGCTGTTTTTT.

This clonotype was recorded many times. The CDR3 spells CASSPAGGMNTEAFF. Here the CDR3 DNA reads TGTGCCAGCAGCCCTGCGGGAGGGATGAACACTGAAGCTTTCTTT. The rearrangement uses TRBV7-2 and TRBJ1-1; unclear D gene. Germline lookup yields CDR1 SGHTA and CDR2 FQGNSA. The CDR3 sequence is 15 residues long. Trimming took 5 bases from V and 0 from J, leaving 13 bases between them.

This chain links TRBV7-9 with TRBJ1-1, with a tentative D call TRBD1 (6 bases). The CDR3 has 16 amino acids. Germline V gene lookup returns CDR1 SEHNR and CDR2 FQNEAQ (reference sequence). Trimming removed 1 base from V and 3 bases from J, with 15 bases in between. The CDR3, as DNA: TGTGCCAGCAGCTTAGTTCAGGGAGGGGGGTACACTGAAGCTTTCTTT. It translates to CASSLVQGGGYTEAFF.

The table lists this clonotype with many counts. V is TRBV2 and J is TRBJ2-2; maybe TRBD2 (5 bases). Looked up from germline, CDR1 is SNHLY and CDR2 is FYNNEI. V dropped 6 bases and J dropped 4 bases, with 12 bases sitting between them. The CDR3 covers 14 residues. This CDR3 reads CASRTWRSTGELFF. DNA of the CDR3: TGTGCCAGCAGAACGTGGAGGTCCACCGGGGAGCTGTTTTTT.

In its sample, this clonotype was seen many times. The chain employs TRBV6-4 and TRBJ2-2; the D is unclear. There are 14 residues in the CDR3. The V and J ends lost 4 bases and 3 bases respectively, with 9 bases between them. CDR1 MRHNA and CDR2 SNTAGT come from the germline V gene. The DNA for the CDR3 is TGTGCCAGCAGTGCCGCCCAGGACACCGGGGAGCTGTTTTTT. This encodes CASSAAQDTGELFF.

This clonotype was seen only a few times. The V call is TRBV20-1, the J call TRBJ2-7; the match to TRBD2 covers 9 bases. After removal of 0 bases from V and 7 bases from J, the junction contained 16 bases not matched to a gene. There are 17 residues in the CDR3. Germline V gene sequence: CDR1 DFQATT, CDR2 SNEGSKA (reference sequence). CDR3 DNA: TGCAGTGCTAGAGATCCCCTTCGGCGGGAGGGCCTGTTAGAGCAGTACTTC. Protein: CSARDPLRREGLLEQYF.

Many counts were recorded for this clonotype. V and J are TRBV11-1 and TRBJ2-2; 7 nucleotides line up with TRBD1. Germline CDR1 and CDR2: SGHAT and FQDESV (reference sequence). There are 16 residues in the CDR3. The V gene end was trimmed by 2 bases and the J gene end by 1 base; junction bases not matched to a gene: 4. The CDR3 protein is CASSLPRTGNTGELFF. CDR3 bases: TGTGCCAGCAGCTTACCGAGGACAGGGAACACCGGGGAGCTGTTTTTT.

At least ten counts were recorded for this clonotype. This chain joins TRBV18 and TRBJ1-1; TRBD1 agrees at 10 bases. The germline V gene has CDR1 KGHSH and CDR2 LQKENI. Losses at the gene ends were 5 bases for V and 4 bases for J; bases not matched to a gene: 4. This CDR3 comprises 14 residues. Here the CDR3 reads CASSLTGGTTEAFF. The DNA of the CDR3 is TGTGCCAGCTCATTGACAGGGGGCACCACTGAAGCTTTCTTT.

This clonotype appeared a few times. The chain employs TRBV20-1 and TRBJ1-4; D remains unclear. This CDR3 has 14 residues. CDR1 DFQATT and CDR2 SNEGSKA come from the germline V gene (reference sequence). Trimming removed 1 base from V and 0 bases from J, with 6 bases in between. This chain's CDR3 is CSARVAATNEKLFF. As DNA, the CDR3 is TGCAGTGCTAGAGTAGCAGCAACTAATGAAAAACTGTTTTTT.

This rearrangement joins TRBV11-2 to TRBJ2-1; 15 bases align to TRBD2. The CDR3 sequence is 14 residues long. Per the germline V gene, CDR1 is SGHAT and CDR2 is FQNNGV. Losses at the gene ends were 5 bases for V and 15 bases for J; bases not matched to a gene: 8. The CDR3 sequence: CASSPGLAGGARFF. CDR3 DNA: TGTGCCAGCAGCCCGGGACTAGCGGGAGGAGCTCGGTTCTTC.

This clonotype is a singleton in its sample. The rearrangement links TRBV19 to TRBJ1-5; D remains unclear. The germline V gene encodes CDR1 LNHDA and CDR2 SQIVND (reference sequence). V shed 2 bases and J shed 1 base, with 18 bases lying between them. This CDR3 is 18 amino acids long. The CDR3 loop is CASSIFHTSRLSNQPQHF. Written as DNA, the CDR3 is TGTGCCAGTAGTATATTTCACACCTCGAGGTTAAGCAATCAGCCCCAGCATTTT.

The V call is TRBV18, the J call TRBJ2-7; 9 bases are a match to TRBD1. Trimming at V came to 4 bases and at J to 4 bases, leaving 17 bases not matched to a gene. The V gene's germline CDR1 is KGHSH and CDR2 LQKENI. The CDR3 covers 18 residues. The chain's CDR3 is CASSLKNSGQGILYEQYF. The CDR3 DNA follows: TGTGCCAGCTCACTTAAGAACTCGGGACAGGGCATTCTATACGAGCAGTACTTC.